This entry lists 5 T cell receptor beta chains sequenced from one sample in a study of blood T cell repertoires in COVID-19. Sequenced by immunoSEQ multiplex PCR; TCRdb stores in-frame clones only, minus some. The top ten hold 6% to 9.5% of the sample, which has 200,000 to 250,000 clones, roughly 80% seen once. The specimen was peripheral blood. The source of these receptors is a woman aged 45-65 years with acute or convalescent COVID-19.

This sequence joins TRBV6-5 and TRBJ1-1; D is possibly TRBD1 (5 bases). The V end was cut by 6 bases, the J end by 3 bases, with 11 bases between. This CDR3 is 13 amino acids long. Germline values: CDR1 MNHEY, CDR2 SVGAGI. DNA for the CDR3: TGTGCCAGCAGCGGGGGATCTGACACTGAAGCTTTCTTT. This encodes CASSGGSDTEAFF.

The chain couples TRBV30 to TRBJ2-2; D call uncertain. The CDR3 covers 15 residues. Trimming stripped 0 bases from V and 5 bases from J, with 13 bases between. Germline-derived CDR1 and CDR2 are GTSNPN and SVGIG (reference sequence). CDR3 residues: CAWSVADSWTGELFF. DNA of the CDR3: TGTGCCTGGAGTGTGGCAGACTCTTGGACCGGGGAGCTGTTTTTT.

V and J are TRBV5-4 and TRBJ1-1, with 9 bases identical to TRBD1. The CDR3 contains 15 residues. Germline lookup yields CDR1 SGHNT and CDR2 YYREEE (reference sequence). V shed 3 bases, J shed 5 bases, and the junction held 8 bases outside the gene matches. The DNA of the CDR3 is TGTGCCAGCAGCTCCGAAAACAGGGGGCGGACTGAAGCTTTCTTT. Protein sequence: CASSSENRGRTEAFF.

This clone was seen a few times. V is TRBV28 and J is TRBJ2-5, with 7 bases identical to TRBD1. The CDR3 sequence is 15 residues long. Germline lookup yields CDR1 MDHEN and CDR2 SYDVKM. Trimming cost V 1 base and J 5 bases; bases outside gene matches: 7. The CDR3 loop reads CASSLLTGNTETQYF. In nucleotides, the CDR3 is TGTGCCAGCAGTTTATTGACAGGGAATACGGAGACCCAGTACTTC.

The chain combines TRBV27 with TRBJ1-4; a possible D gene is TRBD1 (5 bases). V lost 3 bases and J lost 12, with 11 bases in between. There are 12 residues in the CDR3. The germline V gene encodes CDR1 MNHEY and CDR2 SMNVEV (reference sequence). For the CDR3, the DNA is TGTGCCAGCAGTTTTCGGAGGGGAGAACTGTTTTTT. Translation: CASSFRRGELFF.